The rows below give T cell receptor beta chains drawn from one sample of a study of T cell clones after liver transplantation. Libraries were prepared by immunoSEQ multiplex PCR; TCRdb keeps only in-frame clonotypes and omits some of them. The table records fewer than 85,000 clones, roughly 80% of them present only once. The input for sequencing was CD4+ T cells from blood, taken 12 months after liver transplant. The receptors stem from a human patient who received a liver transplant. A share of the T cells may be of graft donor origin. Each CDR3 is given with its conserved first and last residue. The D gene is left open where the match is weak. Only some rows state a clone size, as once, few, many or a class for expanded clones.

>TRBD2|TRBJ2-5|TRBV18|medium-sized
CASSPGLAGVETQYF
TGTGCCAGCTCGCCGGGACTAGCGGGTGTAGAGACCCAGTACTTC
>NA|TRBJ2-7|TRBV18|once
CASSRHPAYEQYF
TGTGCCAGCTCACGCCACCCTGCCTACGAGCAGTACTTC
>NA|TRBJ2-1|TRBV4-2|NA
CASSLVGQAYNEQFF
TGTGCCAGCAGCCTCGTGGGACAAGCATACAATGAGCAGTTCTTC
>NA|TRBJ1-2|TRBV7-9|NA
CASSLGRVGGHGYTF
TGTGCCAGCAGCTTAGGCAGGGTAGGAGGCCATGGCTACACCTTC
>NA|TRBJ1-1|TRBV5-6|NA
CASSSPGMVGTEAFF
TGTGCCAGCAGCTCCCCGGGGATGGTTGGGACTGAAGCTTTCTTT
>TRBD1|TRBJ1-1|TRBV28|NA
CASSLSGQGYLAFF
TGTGCCAGCAGTTTATCTGGACAGGGTTATTTGGCTTTCTTT
>NA|TRBJ1-5|TRBV11-2|NA
CASSSLIGDGPQHF
TGTGCCAGCAGCTCCTTAATCGGGGATGGGCCCCAGCATTTT
>TRBD1|TRBJ1-2|TRBV4-3|NA
CASSPQTGVTYGYTF
TGCGCCAGCAGCCCGCAGACAGGGGTGACCTATGGCTACACCTTC
>NA|TRBJ2-3|TRBV29-1|NA
CSVVGQRGDTQYF
TGCAGCGTTGTAGGACAGCGCGGAGATACGCAGTATTTT
>TRBD1|TRBJ1-2|TRBV7-2|NA
CASSFSTRQGKGYTF
TGTGCCAGCAGCTTTAGCACTCGACAGGGGAAAGGCTACACCTTC
>TRBD1|TRBJ2-7|TRBV7-9|once
CASSLAKTTGDEQYF
TGTGCCAGCAGCTTAGCGAAAACAACAGGGGACGAGCAGTACTTC
>NA|TRBJ1-2|TRBV5-1|NA
CASSLAQASLVYGYTF
TGCGCCAGCAGCTTGGCCCAGGCCAGCCTAGTCTATGGCTACACCTTC
>TRBD2|TRBJ2-1|TRBV28|NA
CASSPSGSSYNEQFF
TGTGCCAGCAGTCCCAGCGGGAGCTCCTACAATGAGCAGTTCTTC